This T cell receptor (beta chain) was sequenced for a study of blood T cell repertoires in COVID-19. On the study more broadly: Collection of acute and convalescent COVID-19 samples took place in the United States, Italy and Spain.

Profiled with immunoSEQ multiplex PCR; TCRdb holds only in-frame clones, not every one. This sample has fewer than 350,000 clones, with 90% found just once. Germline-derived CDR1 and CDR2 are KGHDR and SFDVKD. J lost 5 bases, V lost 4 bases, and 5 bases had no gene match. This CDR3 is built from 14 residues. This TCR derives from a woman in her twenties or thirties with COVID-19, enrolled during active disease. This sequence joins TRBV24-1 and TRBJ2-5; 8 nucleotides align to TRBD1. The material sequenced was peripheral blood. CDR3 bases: TGTGCCACCAGTGAACGCAGGGGGCAGGAGACCCAGTACTTC. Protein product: CATSERRGQETQYF.